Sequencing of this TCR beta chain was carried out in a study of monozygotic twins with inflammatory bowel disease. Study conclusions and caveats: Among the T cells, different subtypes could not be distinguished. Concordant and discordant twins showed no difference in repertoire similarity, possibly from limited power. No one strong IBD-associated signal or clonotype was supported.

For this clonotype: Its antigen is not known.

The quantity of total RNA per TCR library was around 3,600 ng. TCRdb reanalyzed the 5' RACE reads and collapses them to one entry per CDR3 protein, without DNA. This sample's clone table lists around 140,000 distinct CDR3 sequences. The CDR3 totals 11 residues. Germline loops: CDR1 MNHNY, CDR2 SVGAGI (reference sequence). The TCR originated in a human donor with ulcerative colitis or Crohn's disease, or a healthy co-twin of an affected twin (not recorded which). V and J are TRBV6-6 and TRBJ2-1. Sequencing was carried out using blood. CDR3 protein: CASSSRDEQFF.